This section outlines one T cell receptor (beta chain) sequence together with its context. Its antigen is currently unknown. These data originate in a study of cytomegalovirus exposure and HLA in healthy donors. The study's findings and limits: Later, an analysis found that common viral pathogens appeared to be linked with several of the most significant clusters. According to an earlier analysis, most TCR beta V segments yielded productive rearrangements about 90% or about 30% of the time. Later examination showed HLA-associated TCR beta chains had greater clonal expansion than equally common others.

These donors, healthy bone marrow donors, were studied. The germline CDR1 and CDR2 sequences are ENHRY and SYGVKD. The J segment lost 2 bases and the V segment lost 8 bases, leaving 6 bases of the junction unmatched. The CDR3 is 13 amino acids. Vbeta (60) and Jbeta (13) primers were used in the PCR. The table came from immunoSEQ multiplex PCR; TCRdb's copy has only in-frame clones and leaves some out. The sample includes roughly 180,000 clones, 85% of them seen just once. The clonotype was recovered from a boy aged 2 to 9 in good health and CMV-seronegative. J is TRBJ2-7 and V is TRBV10-3; 7 bases map to TRBD1. The sequenced sample consisted of PBMCs. The CDR3 region has the DNA TGTGCCATCTCCCCAGGGACAGCCTACGAGCAGTACGTC. Translated, it gives CAISPGTAYEQYV.